This TCR beta chain was retrieved from a study of blood T cell repertoires in COVID-19. For the study at large: From T cells, B-cell-depleted T cells, or PBMCs came the material, which was cDNA or gDNA.

Study processing details: From reference gene primer amplification, estimates of nucleated cell counts were derived. Clones were sequenced by immunoSEQ multiplex PCR, and TCRdb holds only the in-frame ones, with some missing. V, J and clone size were drawn from that table, and D and trimming were deduced from the DNA. This sample has roughly 240,000 clones, with roughly 82% found just once. Germline V CDR1 and CDR2: SGHRS, YFSETQ. The CDR3 sequence is 15 residues long. Trimming took 1 base from V and 8 from J, leaving 16 bases between them. This clone has just a few counts. The rearrangement joins TRBV5-1 to TRBJ2-1; D not certain. The sequenced material came from peripheral blood. This TCR derives from a woman in her seventies with acute or convalescent COVID-19. CDR3 amino acids: CASSLWNQQTDEQFF. In DNA form, the CDR3 reads TGCGCCAGCAGCTTGTGGAACCAACAGACGGATGAGCAGTTCTTC.